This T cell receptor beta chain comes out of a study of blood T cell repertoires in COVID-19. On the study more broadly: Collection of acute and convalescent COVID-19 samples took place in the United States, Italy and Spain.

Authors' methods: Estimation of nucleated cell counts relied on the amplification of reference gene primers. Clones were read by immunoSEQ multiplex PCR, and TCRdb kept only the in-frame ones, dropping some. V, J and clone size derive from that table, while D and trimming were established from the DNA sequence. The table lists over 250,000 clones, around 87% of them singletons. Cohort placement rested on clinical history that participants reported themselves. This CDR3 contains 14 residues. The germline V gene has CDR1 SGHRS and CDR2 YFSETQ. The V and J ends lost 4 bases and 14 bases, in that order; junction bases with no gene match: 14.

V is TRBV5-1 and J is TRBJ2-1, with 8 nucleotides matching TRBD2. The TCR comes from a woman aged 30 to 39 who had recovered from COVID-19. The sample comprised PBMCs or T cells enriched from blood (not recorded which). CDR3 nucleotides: TGCGCCAGCAGCCCTCTGAACCGGGGGGGGGAAGAGTTCTTC. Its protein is CASSPLNRGGEEFF.